The clone carrying this T cell receptor (beta chain) came up many times. Antigen specificity is unknown. These data come from a study of T-cell reconstitution after alpha-beta-depleted transplantation in children. Preparation of the TCRbeta library used unique molecular identifiers. TCRdb processed the PCR reads anew with MiXCR; each CDR3 protein has one entry. Among 500,000 to 750,000 distinct CDR3 sequences listed, 13% were seen once. The study, taken as a whole, reports: The high TCRbeta diversity at day 60 in some patients came from surviving recipient T cells and thymic progenitors. Once a year had passed after transplant, T-cell counts and diversity came mostly from newly produced T cells. The origin of alpha-beta T cells about two months after transplant was reportedly several hundred expanded graft clones.

This CDR3 has 13 amino acids. The junction had 4 bases not matched to a gene; V was cut back by 3 bases and J by 8 bases. The germline gives CDR1 KGHSH, CDR2 LQKENI. The TCR comes from a male patient younger than 18 who had a stem cell transplant for acute myeloid leukemia, so the T cells may come from the graft donor. The specimen was PBMCs, mostly from graft donor cells, collected 360 days after TCRalphabeta/CD19-depleted stem cell transplant. The rearrangement joins TRBV18 to TRBJ1-2, with 9 nucleotides matching TRBD1. The CDR3 loop reads CASSPGQGDGYTF. The DNA of the CDR3 is TGTGCCAGCTCACCGGGACAGGGAGACGGCTACACCTTC.